The 14 T cell receptor beta chains below come from one sample, sequenced in a study of cytotoxic CD8 clonotypes in ibrutinib-treated CLL. Some clones are missing from TCRdb's copy, which holds only in-frame ones; the method was immunoSEQ multiplex PCR. The table has fewer than 400,000 clones, 67% seen once. The sample in question was PBMCs, obtained after 36 months of ibrutinib treatment. The origin of the receptors is a human donor with chronic lymphocytic leukemia.

The chain joins TRBV6-5 to TRBJ2-3, with 7 bases matching TRBD1. This CDR3 is built from 15 residues. After removal of 5 bases from V and 4 bases from J, the junction contained 9 bases not matched to a gene. The V gene's germline CDR1 is MNHEY and CDR2 SVGAGI. CDR3 coding DNA: TGTGCCAGCAGTCTAGACAGGGAATTCTCAGATACGCAGTATTTT. Encoded protein: CASSLDREFSDTQYF.

This chain connects TRBV27 to TRBJ1-1, with 11 bases that match TRBD1. Germline assignment: CDR1 MNHEY and CDR2 SMNVEV (reference sequence). V lost 1 base and J lost 5; bases outside the gene matches: 3. CDR3 length: 15 residues. As DNA, the CDR3 is TGTGCCAGCAGTTTATGGGACAGGGGGAATACTGAAGCTTTCTTT. Amino acids: CASSLWDRGNTEAFF.

This clone appeared a few times. V and J are TRBV25-1 and TRBJ2-7; TRBD1 aligns across 8 bases. The junction had 7 bases not matched to a gene; V was cut back by 8 bases and J by 4 bases. The CDR3 is 13 residues long. CDR1 and CDR2 (germline): MGHDK, SYGVNS. CDR3 DNA: TGTGCCAGCGGCGGACAGGGAGTTTACGAGCAGTACTTC. It translates to CASGGQGVYEQYF.

This clone was seen a handful of times. The chain combines TRBV15 with TRBJ2-7, with TRBD2 matching over 8 bases. Germline CDR1 LNHNV, CDR2 YYDKDF (reference sequence). Losses at the gene ends were 1 base for V and 2 bases for J; bases not matched to a gene: 7. This CDR3 has 16 residues. The CDR3 sequence: CATSRAPGLVAYEQYF. For the CDR3, the DNA is TGTGCCACCAGCAGAGCTCCGGGACTAGTTGCCTACGAGCAGTACTTC.

The J gene is TRBJ1-2, the V gene TRBV18, with TRBD1 matching 9 bases. Germline V gives CDR1 KGHSH, CDR2 LQKENI. The CDR3 covers 15 residues. After removal of 3 bases from V and 7 bases from J, the junction contained 9 bases not matched to a gene. Here the CDR3 reads CASSPNRDRARGYTF. As DNA, the CDR3 is TGTGCCAGCTCACCGAACCGGGACAGGGCTCGTGGCTACACCTTC.

This chain links TRBV18 with TRBJ2-5; D might be TRBD1 (6 bases). The V end was cut by 0 bases, the J end by 5 bases, with 13 bases between. This CDR3 comprises 15 residues. CDR1 and CDR2 from the germline V gene are KGHSH and LQKENI. CDR3: CASSPPSARGETQYF. The CDR3 nucleotides read TGTGCCAGCTCACCACCGTCTGCCAGGGGTGAGACCCAGTACTTC.

This sequence joins TRBV9 and TRBJ1-2; TRBD1 matches at 7 bases. Germline trimming cut 0 bases from V and 5 bases from J; bases unmatched to any gene: 7. The CDR3 has 15 residues. From germline, CDR1 is SGDLS and CDR2 YYNGEE. The chain's CDR3 is CASSVVSGGAYGYTF. CDR3 nucleotide sequence: TGTGCCAGCAGCGTAGTGTCAGGGGGGGCATATGGCTACACCTTC.

The chain has TRBV5-1 and TRBJ2-3; unclear D gene. CDR1 and CDR2 (germline): SGHRS, YFSETQ. This CDR3 spans 13 amino acids. V gave up 0 bases and J gave up 5 bases, with 7 bases separating them. The CDR3 region has the DNA TGCGCCAGCAGCTTGGGATACAGAGATACGCAGTATTTT. Translation: CASSLGYRDTQYF. Complete variable domain (other parts from reference TRBV5-1 and TRBJ2-3): KAGVTQTPRYLIKTRGQQVTLSCSPISGHRSVSWYQQTPGQGLQFLFEYFSETQRNKGNFPGRFSGRQFSNSRSEMNVSTLELGDSALYLCASSLGYRDTQYFGPGTRLTVL.

CDR3 sequence (DNA): TGTGCCAGCAGTTTCAGGGGGGAGACCCAGTACTTC. This sequence encodes CASSFRGETQYF. V is TRBV28 and J is TRBJ2-5, with 7 nucleotides matching TRBD1. Germline-derived CDR1 and CDR2 are MDHEN and SYDVKM. V was clipped by 3 bases and J by 5 bases; unmatched bases: 0. The CDR3 is 12 residues long.

The chain links TRBV6-5 to TRBJ1-4; D is unresolved. There are 15 residues in the CDR3. Looked up from germline, CDR1 is MNHEY and CDR2 is SVGAGI. V was pared by 0 bases and J by 0 bases, with 5 bases between. For the CDR3, the DNA is TGTGCCAGCAGTTACTCCGGGACAACTAATGAAAAACTGTTTTTT. Translating it yields CASSYSGTTNEKLFF.

The chain is built from TRBV9 and TRBJ2-7; D not certain. Germline V gene lookup returns CDR1 SGDLS and CDR2 YYNGEE. Between the trimmed V and J ends, which lost 1 base and 2 bases, there was a span of 16 bases. The CDR3 spans 16 residues. The CDR3 reads CASSVLPRTAPYEQYF. CDR3 DNA: TGTGCCAGCAGCGTATTACCAAGGACGGCACCCTACGAGCAGTACTTC.

The genes are TRBV6-5 and TRBJ1-1; 8 nucleotides match TRBD1. From germline, CDR1 is MNHEY and CDR2 SVGAGI. This CDR3 has 15 amino acids. V lost 1 base and J lost 0; bases outside the gene matches: 1. CDR3: CASSYWTGMNTEAFF. CDR3 sequence (DNA): TGTGCCAGCAGTTACTGGACAGGGATGAACACTGAAGCTTTCTTT.

The V and J genes are TRBV7-2 and TRBJ2-4, with D tentatively TRBD1 or TRBD2 (5 bases each). This CDR3 is 16 amino acids long. Germline loops: CDR1 SGHTA, CDR2 FQGNSA. V gave up 3 bases and J gave up 2 bases, with 14 bases separating them. CDR3 in amino acids: CASSFQWGTTKNIQYF. Here the CDR3 DNA reads TGTGCCAGCAGCTTCCAATGGGGGACGACCAAAAACATTCAGTACTTC.

This chain links TRBV7-2 with TRBJ2-2, with 9 bases aligning to TRBD2. V lost 5 bases to trimming and J lost 4 bases; unmatched junction nucleotides: 8. CDR1 and CDR2 from the germline V gene are SGHTA and FQGNSA. This CDR3 is 16 amino acids long. In nucleotides, the CDR3 is TGTGCCAGCAGCCCTACCATAGCGGGAGCCACCGGGGAGCTGTTTTTT. This codes for CASSPTIAGATGELFF.